A single T cell receptor (beta chain) is shown here with its context. The antigen this receptor binds is unknown. Per-base qualities were not stored, and no clone one base away is much larger. The sample belongs to a study of early T cells in non-severe SARS-CoV-2 infection (dated by TCRdb to the early 2020s). Concerning the study at large: TCR sequencing used bulk RNA from unsorted whole blood, so alpha and beta chains could not be paired.

CDR1 and CDR2 were assigned from the germline V gene as SGHTA and FQGNSA. Its CDR3 holds 14 amino acids, cysteine through phenylalanine. The kept DNA is CDR3 alone, 42 bases in frame from the first base. V gives up 5 bases and J gives up 4 bases, and the segment between their germline ends measures 14 bases. The study at large found these results: Matching against VDJdb was skewed toward anti-spike CD8 responses, likely underestimated virus-specific expansions, and missed private and CD4 specificities.

The library relied on 5' RACE. The sequencer listed for this sample is NextSeq 500. To correct for sequencing error and PCR bias, the TCR library protocol tagged individual cDNA molecules with unique molecular identifiers. Both TCR alpha and beta chains were sequenced, and tight co-correlation was observed between alpha and beta sequence abundances in each sample. From the authors' description of their analysis: Decombinator V4 was used to perform V gene, J gene and CDR3 annotation of TCR sequences. Expanded TCRs were defined as changing significantly between any two time points under a Poisson model with p below 0.0001. TCR abundances were normalised to the total number of TCRs sequenced in each sample and reported as counts per million. MAIT TCRs were defined by TRAV1-2 paired with TRAJ12, TRAJ20 or TRAJ33, and iNKT TCRs by TRAV10 paired with TRAJ18. A search of VDJdb, accessed on 1 November 2021, was run for TCRs annotated to CMV, EBV and SARS-CoV-2, with TCRs annotated for multiple antigens excluded. TCRdb passed the public sequencing reads through fastp at Q25 and MiXCR, retaining productive beta sequences. Each CDR3 protein appears once, grouped with its most common genes and DNA. It is TCRdb's table, rather than the study itself, that gives the V and J calls and clone size. The sample table lists roughly 20,000 distinct CDR3 sequences, 4.5% to 6% of them with a count of one. The leading ten clones occupy about 14% of the sample.

The study was a case-control design nested within a healthcare worker cohort in London, UK, with weekly nasopharyngeal swab PCR tests and blood sampling. Healthcare workers were enrolled in the week of the UK lockdown, from 23 to 31 March 2020, and were followed every week for up to roughly 15 weeks. The rearrangement joined TRBV7-2 to TRBJ1-2, with TRBD1 tentatively as D gene (6 bases match). The clonotype was recovered from an adult who was a healthcare worker with PCR-confirmed SARS-CoV-2 infection or an uninfected control (not recorded which). The source material was whole blood, sampled at baseline. The bases are TGTGCCAGCAGCCCTCCCGGGGGGGCCTATGGCTACACCTTC. This is translated as CASSPPGGAYGYTF.